There are a few counts of the clone carrying this TCR beta chain. Germline CDR1 LGHDT, CDR2 YNNKEL (reference sequence). The V and J ends lost 4 bases and 2 bases respectively, with 12 bases between them. The CDR3 totals 14 residues. This sample stems from a study of blood T cell repertoires in COVID-19. Study-level information: The study drew acute and convalescent COVID-19 samples from the United States, Italy and Spain.

Original processing notes: Reference gene primers were amplified, and this amplification served to estimate nucleated cell counts. Profiled with immunoSEQ multiplex PCR; TCRdb holds only in-frame clones, not every one. That table gives V, J and clone size, and the DNA gave D and trimming. This table holds about 45,000 clones, around 85% found once. This receptor was obtained from a woman of 80 years or more with acute or convalescent COVID-19. Source material: peripheral blood. The chain employs TRBV3-1 (or the pseudogene TRBV3-2) and TRBJ2-7, with D possibly TRBD1 on 6 matching bases. CDR3 sequence (DNA): TGTGCCAGCAGCCGAAGGACAGACGCCTACGAGCAGTACTTC. Amino acid sequence: CASSRRTDAYEQYF.